The entry that follows covers one T cell receptor beta chain sequence. Its antigen is currently not known. No qualities accompany the bases; no much larger clone lies one base away. Collaborating institutions collected whole blood in K2EDTA tubes following their own protocols. For TCRbeta analysis, collaborators shipped samples in one of three forms: frozen whole blood, isolated PBMCs, or DNA extracted from either of those sample types. The CDR3 spans 12 residues, from the cysteine through the phenylalanine. Only the CDR3 DNA is retained, 36 bases long and in frame from the first base. The V and J ends are trimmed by 4 bases and 6 bases, leaving 7 bases between them. CDR1 and CDR2 are drawn from the germline V gene (reference sequence): WNHNN, SYGVQD. The sample comes from a study of blood T cell repertoires in COVID-19 (dated by TCRdb to about 2020). About the study as a whole: Samples covering the acute and convalescent phases of COVID-19 were provided by collaborators in the United States, Italy and Spain. The prospective study material was composed of cDNA or gDNA derived from T cells, B-cell-depleted T cells, or PBMCs. The sample metadata nearly always contained a de-identified subject ID, COVID-19 status, age in years and sex. Samples came from the ongoing ImmuneRACE study (first 160 participants) plus 1,254 subjects from 6 global collaborators. The repertoires were released in a freely available public database intended as a resource for research on the immune response to SARS-CoV-2. Where available, HLA class I and class II types were obtained from metadata supplied by the sample provider rather than from assay-based typing. The dataset comprised deeply sampled blood TCRbeta repertoires from subjects exposed to, actively infected with, or recovered from COVID-19.

The immunoSEQ Assay, a bias-controlled multiplex PCR, was used to amplify TCRbeta CDR3 regions from genomic DNA. Per the original workflow: Nucleated cell counts per sample were estimated from amplification of reference gene primers within the assay. To quantify the absolute abundance of each unique TCRbeta CDR3 rearrangement, sequence reads were collapsed and filtered. For each sample, productive Simpson clonality was calculated by taking the square root of Simpson's diversity index across productive rearrangements. Sourced from immuneACCESS, this table was stored by TCRdb with only in-frame sequences that have V and J called. A share of the clones is absent; for the studies checked, an unresolved V gene accounts for under half, and the remainder has no known explanation. That table furnishes V, J and clone size, whereas the DNA furnished D and trimming. The sample contains about 140,000 clones, 88% of them found a single time. The ten largest clones add up to about 1.7% of the sample.

Results the study describes overall, beyond this receptor: The amount of clinical and demographic metadata varied by source and participant and was provided uncurated.

The chain employs TRBV10-1 and TRBJ1-5; the D gene remains uncertain. Material: peripheral blood. This TCR was sampled from a woman aged 50 to 60 with acute or convalescent COVID-19. The nucleotide sequence reads TGCGCCAGCAGTGCGGGTTCTCAGCCCCAGCATTTT. This yields the protein CASSAGSQPQHF.